Each of the 13 T cell receptor beta chains below was sequenced from the same sample in a study of shared clonotypes between healthy human individuals. Repertoires were generated with immunoSEQ multiplex PCR, while TCRdb's copy carries only in-frame clones and drops some. Of around 1.1 million clones listed, around three quarters were seen once; the top ten hold more than 0.85%. What was sequenced was memory CD4+ T cells from PBMCs. The subset here: CD45RA-negative fraction. The receptors shown here come from a young man in good health. Some clones in this sample may be carry-over from other donors' samples.

V gene TRBV5-1 combines with J gene TRBJ2-5; D gene ambiguous. This CDR3 is built from 15 residues. The V gene's germline CDR1 is SGHRS and CDR2 YFSETQ. Between the trimmed V and J ends, which lost 3 bases and 2 bases, there was a span of 14 bases. This chain's CDR3 is CASSSLGHSQETQYF. Written as DNA, the CDR3 is TGCGCCAGCAGCTCCTTGGGCCACTCTCAAGAGACCCAGTACTTC.

The chain is built from TRBV25-1 and TRBJ1-1; tentatively, D is TRBD1 (5 bases). Trimming took off 1 base at V and 11 bases at J, with 17 bases between the two ends. Germline CDR1 is MGHDK and CDR2 is SYGVNS. The CDR3 totals 14 residues. The CDR3 DNA is TGTGCCAGCAGTGAATTCCGTGGGACGGCAGGGGCTTTCTTT. Protein product: CASSEFRGTAGAFF.

The rearrangement joins TRBV5-1 to TRBJ2-1, with 7 bases lining up with TRBD1. The V gene's germline CDR1 is SGHRS and CDR2 YFSETQ. There are 15 residues in the CDR3. Losses at the gene ends were 0 bases for V and 5 bases for J; bases not matched to a gene: 5. In DNA, the CDR3 is TGCGCCAGCAGCTTGGTAAGGGGGCAGGACAATGAGCAGTTCTTC. Protein: CASSLVRGQDNEQFF.

About this clone: Other DNA sequences of this sample code for an identical CDR3. The V and J genes are TRBV18 and TRBJ2-1, with no clear D. Germline V gene sequence: CDR1 KGHSH, CDR2 LQKENI. V was trimmed by 3 bases and J by 4 bases, leaving 7 bases between them. The CDR3 has 13 amino acids. This CDR3 is CASSPPGYNEQFF. CDR3 coding DNA: TGTGCCAGCTCACCTCCCGGTTACAATGAGCAGTTCTTC.

The V gene is TRBV4-2, the J gene TRBJ2-1; possibly TRBD2 for D (5 bases). The CDR3 loop spans 14 amino acids. Germline values: CDR1 LGHNA, CDR2 YNFKEQ. The germline V and J ends were trimmed by 3 bases and 1 base, with 7 bases remaining between them. This CDR3 is CASSHEGSYNEQFF. CDR3 in DNA: TGTGCCAGCAGCCATGAGGGATCCTACAATGAGCAGTTCTTC.

The chain uses TRBV19 and TRBJ2-3, with D hard to call. Germline V gene data show CDR1 as LNHDA and CDR2 as SQIVND (reference sequence). The CDR3 extends over 15 amino acids. Deletions cut 3 bases from V and 2 bases from J, with 12 bases between. The DNA for the CDR3 is TGTGCCAGTAGTATTATGCCTGGGATCACAGATACGCAGTATTTT. It translates to CASSIMPGITDTQYF.

This rearrangement joins TRBV6-1 to TRBJ2-5; no definite D call. Trimming took 8 bases from V and 5 from J, leaving 15 bases between them. Looked up from germline, CDR1 is MNHNS and CDR2 is SASEGT. This CDR3 comprises 13 residues. CDR3 bases: TGTGCCAGCGTCGATAGCCCCGGGGAGACCCAGTACTTC. Protein sequence: CASVDSPGETQYF.

The chain couples TRBV7-3 to TRBJ2-2, with D perhaps TRBD1 (5 bases). CDR1 is SGHTA, CDR2 FQGTGA, per germline. The CDR3 is made up of 14 amino acids. V was shortened by 4 bases and J by 3 bases, with 9 bases between the two germline ends. CDR3 amino acids: CASSSTRDTGELFF. Here the CDR3 DNA reads TGTGCCAGCAGCTCGACCAGGGACACCGGGGAGCTGTTTTTT.

V gene TRBV19 combines with J gene TRBJ1-2; D unclear. The CDR3 has 13 amino acids. Trimming pared 7 bases from V and 9 bases from J, leaving 18 bases between. Germline V gives CDR1 LNHDA, CDR2 SQIVND (reference sequence). CDR3 region: CASIESDIYCYTF. The CDR3 DNA is TGTGCCAGTATCGAGTCGGATATTTATTGCTACACCTTC. The full variable domain, rest sourced from reference TRBV19 and TRBJ1-2, is DGGITQSPKYLFRKEGQNVTLSCEQNLNHDAMYWYRQDPGQGLRLIYYSQIVNDFQKGDIAEGYSVSREKKESFPLTVTSAQKNPTAFYLCASIESDIYCYTFGSGTRLTVV.

The rearrangement uses TRBV5-4 and TRBJ2-1; TRBD2 agrees at 13 bases. V was clipped by 3 bases and J by 6 bases; unmatched bases: 3. The CDR3 runs 15 residues. CDR1 SGHNT and CDR2 YYREEE come from the germline V gene (reference sequence). The CDR3: CASSWGLAGSNEQFF. The CDR3 nucleotides read TGTGCCAGCAGCTGGGGACTAGCGGGGTCCAATGAGCAGTTCTTC. The entire variable domain, with the rest obtained from reference TRBV5-4 and TRBJ2-1, is as follows: ETGVTQSPTHLIKTRGQQVTLRCSSQSGHNTVSWYQQALGQGPQFIFQYYREEENGRGNFPPRFSGLQFPNYSSELNVNALELDDSALYLCASSWGLAGSNEQFFGPGTRLTVL.

The chain joins TRBV7-9 to TRBJ1-1; TRBD1 might be the D (6 bases). Per the germline V gene, CDR1 is SEHNR and CDR2 is FQNEAQ (reference sequence). Trimming took off 7 bases at V and 2 bases at J, with 20 bases between the two ends. The CDR3 is made up of 16 amino acids. In nucleotides, the CDR3 is TGTGCCAGCAACTCCGGACCAAGACAGGTCAACACTGAAGCTTTCTTT. Translated, it gives CASNSGPRQVNTEAFF.

The chain employs TRBV2 and TRBJ2-2; D might be TRBD1 (5 bases). The CDR3 covers 16 residues. With 1 base removed from V and 6 bases from J, the gap between germline ends came to 15 bases. Germline V gives CDR1 SNHLY, CDR2 FYNNEI. The CDR3 DNA sequence: TGTGCCAGCAGTGAAGTTGGGGCTAGATATCCCGGGGAGCTGTTTTTT. Encoded protein: CASSEVGARYPGELFF.

The chain uses TRBV14 and TRBJ1-1; D uncertain. Trimming pared 2 bases from V and 2 bases from J, leaving 6 bases between. Germline CDR1 and CDR2: SGHDN and FVKESK. This CDR3 is 13 amino acids long. Here the CDR3 reads CASSQMTNTEAFF. The CDR3 DNA reads as TGTGCCAGCAGCCAAATGACAAACACTGAAGCTTTCTTT.